Below, 5 T cell receptor beta chains from the same sample are listed, as sequenced in a study of T-cell reconstitution after alpha-beta-depleted transplantation in children. Unique molecular identifiers were incorporated into the prepared TCRbeta library. A single record per CDR3 protein comes from TCRdb applying MiXCR to the PCR reads. The sample yields over 200,000 distinct CDR3 sequences, around 9.6% seen once. Sequences were derived from PBMCs from the stem cell graft donor, sampled from the stem cell graft. These receptors all stem from a human donor who donated a stem cell graft to a child with acute lymphoblastic leukemia.

CDR3 DNA sequence: TGTGCCAGCAGTTACCCCCAGGGGTGGGACACTGAAGCTTTCTTT. It encodes CASSYPQGWDTEAFF. This rearrangement joins TRBV6-2 or TRBV6-3 to TRBJ1-1; D might be TRBD1 (6 bases). From germline, CDR1 is MNHEY and CDR2 SVGEGT. V was cut by 2 bases and J by 3 bases, with 13 bases left in between. The CDR3 sequence is 15 residues long.

This clonotype was seen more than once but under ten times. The chain carries TRBV12-3 or TRBV12-4 and TRBJ1-2; no clear D gene. V lost 3 bases, J lost 8 bases, and 10 bases lay in between. This CDR3 is built from 12 residues. The CDR3 spells CASSLDVRGYTF. Here the CDR3 DNA reads TGTGCCAGCAGTTTGGACGTCAGGGGCTACACCTTC.

This clonotype appeared many times. The chain combines TRBV20-1 with TRBJ2-7; TRBD1 matches at 9 bases. The CDR3 runs 14 residues. V was pared by 3 bases and J by 3 bases, with 6 bases of the junction left unmatched. Germline lookup yields CDR1 DFQATT and CDR2 SNEGSKA (reference sequence). The CDR3 reads CSARNDRGNYEQYF. CDR3 nucleotides: TGCAGTGCTAGGAACGACAGGGGGAACTACGAGCAGTACTTC.

The chain has TRBV12-3 or TRBV12-4 and TRBJ1-3; TRBD1 agrees at 7 bases. With V trimmed by 3 bases and J by 0 bases, 11 bases remained unmatched. The CDR3 loop spans 18 amino acids. The chain's CDR3 is CASSFGKGASSSGNTIYF. In DNA form, the CDR3 reads TGTGCCAGCAGTTTTGGGAAGGGGGCTTCTAGCTCTGGAAACACCATATATTTT.

This clonotype was seen repeatedly, ten times or more. V gene TRBV6-5 combines with J gene TRBJ1-2; 8 bases line up with TRBD1. The CDR3 has 15 residues. Per the germline V gene, CDR1 is MNHEY and CDR2 is SVGAGI. V trimming: 5 bases; J trimming: 4 bases; junction bases outside the gene matches: 9. The CDR3 protein is CASSLRDRFTYGYTF. The CDR3 nucleotides read TGTGCCAGCAGTCTCCGGGACAGGTTTACCTATGGCTACACCTTC.